Listed below are T cell receptor beta chains from one sample, sequenced in a study of CD8+ T cells in alopecia areata. Profiling relied on immunoSEQ multiplex PCR, and the TCRdb table lists in-frame clones only, not all of them. Of 160,000 or so clones in the sample, 45% to 60% were seen once. The starting material was CD8+ T cells sorted from blood, obtained at week 0. These receptors were obtained from a human donor with alopecia areata. The CDR3 runs from the conserved cysteine through the conserved F or W. The D gene is left open where the match is weak. Size tells how often a clone was seen (once, few, many) or the class of an expanded clone, and some rows leave it out.

v_call: TRBV7-9
clone_size: -
j_call: TRBJ2-1
d_call: -
cdr3_nt: TGTGCCAGCAGCTTAGTTCAAGGCAGAGTTAATGAGCAGTTCTTC
cdr3_aa: CASSLVQGRVNEQFF

v_call: TRBV4-3
clone_size: few
j_call: TRBJ2-1
d_call: TRBD2
cdr3_nt: TGCGCCAGCAGCCAAAGGACTAGCGGGGGACCCTACAATGAGCAGTTCTTC
cdr3_aa: CASSQRTSGGPYNEQFF

v_call: TRBV2
clone_size: -
j_call: TRBJ2-7
d_call: -
cdr3_nt: TGTGCCAGCAGTGTAGGTCTATCCCAACAAGAGCAGTACTTC
cdr3_aa: CASSVGLSQQEQYF

v_call: TRBV6-1
clone_size: -
j_call: TRBJ1-2
d_call: TRBD1
cdr3_nt: TGTGCCAGCAGTGAAAGAAAGAGGGGGCTGAACTATGGCTACACCTTC
cdr3_aa: CASSERKRGLNYGYTF

v_call: TRBV29-1
clone_size: few
j_call: TRBJ1-5
d_call: -
cdr3_nt: TGCAGCGTTGTGTTCCCGGACGACCGTAAACAGCCCCAGCATTTT
cdr3_aa: CSVVFPDDRKQPQHF

v_call: TRBV30
clone_size: once
j_call: TRBJ2-3
d_call: -
cdr3_nt: TGTGCCTGGGATGGGGGACAAGGCACAGATACGCAGTATTTT
cdr3_aa: CAWDGGQGTDTQYF

v_call: TRBV30
clone_size: -
j_call: TRBJ2-7
d_call: -
cdr3_nt: TGTGCCTGGAACACAGGGTACGAGCAGTACTTC
cdr3_aa: CAWNTGYEQYF

v_call: TRBV9
clone_size: -
j_call: TRBJ2-3
d_call: -
cdr3_nt: TGTGCCAGCAGCCCCGGAGGTAGCAGGACAGATACGCAGTATTTT
cdr3_aa: CASSPGGSRTDTQYF

v_call: TRBV4-3
clone_size: few
j_call: TRBJ2-5
d_call: -
cdr3_nt: TGCGCCAGCAGCCAAGAGGATACAGGGCAAGAGACCCAGTACTTC
cdr3_aa: CASSQEDTGQETQYF

v_call: TRBV19
clone_size: -
j_call: TRBJ1-1
d_call: -
cdr3_nt: TGTGCCAGTAGTATAGTCGGGGGCGAGGCTTTCTTT
cdr3_aa: CASSIVGGEAFF

v_call: TRBV29-1
clone_size: -
j_call: TRBJ1-1
d_call: -
cdr3_nt: TGCAGCGTTGAAGATCCCAGGGGCCCTGAAGCTTTCTTT
cdr3_aa: CSVEDPRGPEAFF

v_call: TRBV7-8
clone_size: -
j_call: TRBJ1-1
d_call: TRBD1
cdr3_nt: TGTGCCAGCAGCTCGGGGACAGGGGAAACTGAAGCTTTCTTT
cdr3_aa: CASSSGTGETEAFF

v_call: TRBV20-1
clone_size: -
j_call: TRBJ1-1
d_call: -
cdr3_nt: TGCAGTGCTCCGAGACAAGAAGCTTTCTTT
cdr3_aa: CSAPRQEAFF

v_call: TRBV7-2
clone_size: -
j_call: TRBJ1-1
d_call: -
cdr3_nt: TGTGCCAGCAGCACAAACACTGAAGCTTTCTTT
cdr3_aa: CASSTNTEAFF

v_call: TRBV7-9
clone_size: -
j_call: TRBJ2-7
d_call: -
cdr3_nt: TGTGCCAGCAGCTTTACGTACGAGCAGTACTTC
cdr3_aa: CASSFTYEQYF

v_call: TRBV18
clone_size: -
j_call: TRBJ1-4
d_call: TRBD1
cdr3_nt: TGTGCCAGCTCACGATACCGGGACAGCCGAAATGAAAAACTGTTTTTT
cdr3_aa: CASSRYRDSRNEKLFF

v_call: TRBV10-3
clone_size: -
j_call: TRBJ1-2
d_call: TRBD1
cdr3_nt: TGTGCCATCAGCGGGACAGACGCTAACTATGGCTACACCTTC
cdr3_aa: CAISGTDANYGYTF

v_call: TRBV5-6
clone_size: few
j_call: TRBJ2-7
d_call: TRBD1
cdr3_nt: TGTGCCAGCAGCCAGGACAGGTCCTACGAGCAGTACTTC
cdr3_aa: CASSQDRSYEQYF

v_call: TRBV27
clone_size: -
j_call: TRBJ2-3
d_call: -
cdr3_nt: TGTGCCAGCAGTTTATCGATAATGGGCACAGATACGCAGTATTTT
cdr3_aa: CASSLSIMGTDTQYF

v_call: TRBV27
clone_size: -
j_call: TRBJ2-1
d_call: -
cdr3_nt: TGTGCCAACAGTTTAGACTTCTACAATGAGCAGTTCTTC
cdr3_aa: CANSLDFYNEQFF

v_call: TRBV21-1
clone_size: few
j_call: TRBJ2-3
d_call: -
cdr3_nt: TGTGCCAGCAGCAAAGCGCGCGGGACTAGCACAGATACGCAGTATTTT
cdr3_aa: CASSKARGTSTDTQYF

v_call: TRBV5-5
clone_size: -
j_call: TRBJ2-1
d_call: TRBD1
cdr3_nt: TGCGCCAGCAGCCAAGACGACCGGGACAGGGTATTCAATGAGCAGTTCTTC
cdr3_aa: CASSQDDRDRVFNEQFF

v_call: TRBV29-1
clone_size: -
j_call: TRBJ2-7
d_call: -
cdr3_nt: TGCAGCGTTGAAGGAGGGGGATCTAGTCCCTACGAGCAGTACTTC
cdr3_aa: CSVEGGGSSPYEQYF

v_call: TRBV5-6
clone_size: -
j_call: TRBJ2-1
d_call: TRBD2
cdr3_nt: TGTGCCAGCAGCAGCGGGGTCCAAAGTGAGCAGTTCTTC
cdr3_aa: CASSSGVQSEQFF

v_call: TRBV29-1
clone_size: -
j_call: TRBJ1-2
d_call: TRBD1
cdr3_nt: TGCAGCGTGCGCCTTCCGGGACAGACCTATGGCTACACCTTC
cdr3_aa: CSVRLPGQTYGYTF

v_call: TRBV6-5
clone_size: -
j_call: TRBJ2-1
d_call: TRBD1
cdr3_nt: TGTGCCAGCAGTAGGGAAGAGGGGGCGATGAATGAGCAGTTCTTC
cdr3_aa: CASSREEGAMNEQFF

v_call: TRBV30
clone_size: -
j_call: TRBJ1-2
d_call: -
cdr3_nt: TGTGCCTGGAGTGTAAATCTAATCTATGGCTACACCTTC
cdr3_aa: CAWSVNLIYGYTF

v_call: TRBV5-1
clone_size: few
j_call: TRBJ2-7
d_call: TRBD1
cdr3_nt: TGCGCCAGCAGCCCCTCGGGACAGGGGGACGAGCAGTACTTC
cdr3_aa: CASSPSGQGDEQYF

v_call: TRBV7-8
clone_size: -
j_call: TRBJ1-2
d_call: -
cdr3_nt: TGTGCCAGCAGCTCGGGAGGGGATACACCCGAGGGTGGCTACACCTTC
cdr3_aa: CASSSGGDTPEGGYTF

v_call: TRBV4-1
clone_size: few
j_call: TRBJ2-7
d_call: TRBD1
cdr3_nt: TGCGCCAGCAGCCAAGGACAGGGCACATCCTACGAGCAGTACTTC
cdr3_aa: CASSQGQGTSYEQYF

v_call: TRBV30
clone_size: -
j_call: TRBJ1-2
d_call: TRBD1
cdr3_nt: TGTGCCTGGCGGCCCGGGACAGTCTATGGCTACACCTTC
cdr3_aa: CAWRPGTVYGYTF

v_call: TRBV29-1
clone_size: -
j_call: TRBJ2-7
d_call: -
cdr3_nt: TGCAGCGTTGAAACAGGAGAGGACTACGAGCAGTACTTC
cdr3_aa: CSVETGEDYEQYF

v_call: TRBV29-1
clone_size: few
j_call: TRBJ2-5
d_call: -
cdr3_nt: TGCAGCGTTCCCAGCGGAGGGGAGACCCAGTACTTC
cdr3_aa: CSVPSGGETQYF

v_call: TRBV25-1
clone_size: -
j_call: TRBJ1-1
d_call: TRBD1
cdr3_nt: TGTGCCAGCAGCCCCCCGGAGGGGGCAGCTGAAGCTTTCTTT
cdr3_aa: CASSPPEGAAEAFF